This record covers a single T cell receptor (beta chain). This clonotype was recorded many times. There is no known antigen for this receptor. Per-base quality was not reported, and no clone a single base away is much larger than it. These data belong to a study of regulatory T cells in long-lasting Graves disease (dated by TCRdb to the early 2020s). With respect to the entire study: Newly diagnosed Graves' disease patients had taken antithyroid drugs for less than 3 months. Persistent Graves' disease patients were compared with newly diagnosed Graves' disease patients by peripheral blood TCR sequencing and RNA sequencing. The study took place in China and was registered as a clinical trial. TCR sequencing covered 13 persistent and 20 or so newly diagnosed Graves' disease patients, 33 samples in total. The full study reports these points: The authors noted that the small sample size was a limitation that may lower accuracy. Persistent disease showed preferential use of TRBV28, TRBJ1-2 and TRBJ2-5, whereas newly diagnosed disease favored TRBV20-1 and TRBJ2-1. Persistent Graves' disease patients showed lower TCR Shannon entropy and fewer highly expanded clones than newly diagnosed patients, suggesting clonal expansion. Patients with persistent disease shared more public clonotypes (around 2,700) than newly diagnosed patients did (approximately 1,000). Only the TCR beta chain was sequenced and analyzed. Only peripheral blood was studied, because thyroid tissue, the primary lesion, was inaccessible.

V is reduced by 5 bases and J by 1 base, leaving a spacing of 11 bases between them. CDR1 is given as SNHLY and CDR2 as FYNNEI, both from the germline V gene. From cysteine to phenylalanine, the CDR3 is 14 amino acids long. Of all the DNA, just the CDR3 is kept, 42 bases in frame from base 1. To prepare the library, multiplex PCR was applied. The run used an Illumina HiSeq 4000. TCR beta libraries were built with iRepertoire HTBI primers and Arm-PCR amplification of CDR3 regions. PCR products were gel purified before sequencing. In the authors' own workflow: Gene usage analysis of CDR3 amino acid clonotypes used the approximately 62 TRBV and 14 to 15 TRBJ segments found across samples. COPE and FqMerger were used to merge the filtered high-quality paired reads into contigs. BLAST was used to align contigs to IMGT TRBV, TRBD and TRBJ reference genes, with CDR3 defined following IMGT. Any clonotype with a frequency above 0.1% was counted as a highly expanded clone. Repertoire diversity was measured by Shannon entropy, and V-J evenness by the Gini coefficient. A clonotype found in more than one individual was treated as public. In TCRdb, the public reads were trimmed at Q25 with fastp and aligned with MiXCR, with productive beta chains retained. When rows share a CDR3 protein, they turn into one entry using the most common DNA and genes. These V and J calls are TCRdb output, not the study's own analysis. Counted in this sample were 350,000 to 500,000 distinct CDR3 sequences; around 15% of them appeared once. Approximately 12% of the sample comes from the top ten.

Interpreted using the paper, the time point label stands for: newly diagnosed GD, antithyroid drugs for less than 3 months. For both TCR sequencing and RNA sequencing, RNA was extracted from PBMCs using TRIzol. Graves' disease was diagnosed according to American Thyroid Association guidelines. Patients were recruited from an endocrinology department in Xi'an, China. Each patient gave roughly 8.4 milliliters of peripheral blood, collected in an EDTA anticoagulant tube. PBMCs were isolated by Ficoll Paque Plus density gradient separation without further T cell sorting. An Agilent 2100 Bioanalyzer and agarose gel were used to check RNA quality, while a NanoDrop 2000 measured RNA concentration. In addition, the sample was reused for a study of T cells in Graves' hyperthyroidism and ophthalmopathy. The second study's authors report: Stable Graves' hyperthyroidism was defined as the absence of progression to ophthalmopathy over 18 months of follow-up. The hyperthyroidism patients were between 18 and 65 years old and newly diagnosed, with a disease duration of less than 2 months. Exclusion was applied to patients with uncontrolled infections, other autoimmune diseases, pregnancy or lactation. Diagnoses were established on the basis of clinical symptoms, serum thyroxine and TRAb, thyroid ultrasound, and orbital computed tomography. The first round of RT-PCR for the TCR CDR3 was performed with the HTBI primer set and the Qiagen OneStep RT-PCR kit. Most expanded thyroid clonotypes (frequency above 0.001) were also detected in blood, suggesting blood repertoires may reflect thyroid immune responses. Ophthalmopathy was separated from stable hyperthyroidism by a 13 V-J signature model, with approximately 89% sensitivity and about 81% specificity obtained in cross-validation and 80%/75% obtained in testing. In validation, the model predicted progression to ophthalmopathy with 55% to 71% sensitivity and around 72% specificity, a median of about 6 months before onset. A discovery cohort of about 95 patients, roughly 45 with Graves' ophthalmopathy and approximately 55 with stable Graves' hyperthyroidism, was used to find distinguishing TCR V-J signatures. An independent validation cohort of fewer than 20 hyperthyroidism patients and about 16 patients who later progressed to ophthalmopathy tested prospective prediction of ophthalmopathy. The 75 to 100 discovery patients were divided at random into training and test sets in a 7:3 ratio. In addition, the study compared T-cell repertoires in thyroid tissue and in blood from about six Graves' hyperthyroidism patients. After sampling, hyperthyroidism patients received methimazole starting at 30 mg daily, and ophthalmopathy patients received high-dose intravenous methylprednisolone. Libraries were constructed in a second round of multiplex PCR, after which size selection and purification were carried out. Sequencing of the libraries was done on an Illumina HiSeq2000 using paired-end 100 bp reads. Raw data were processed with SOAPnuke, discarding reads with adapters, uncalled bases, mean Phred below 15, or no exact constant-primer or identifier match. COPE v1.2.5 was used to merge high-quality paired reads, and clonotypes were defined as unique nucleotide sequences. Clonotypes were aligned to IMGT TRBV, TRBD and TRBJ reference segments using MiTCR v1.1. Only V-J combinations with frequency above 0.0001, covering about 99% of repertoires, were analysed. A TCS score was defined as the ratio between F50 (clonal expansion) and ExV (chaos), using BLOSUM62-based TCRdist between CDR3 peptides within each V-J. Welch's t-statistics and random forest reduced several hundred V-J features to 13, which were used in a naive Bayes classifier (R e1071). No statistical method was used to set the sample size in advance, and investigators knew the group allocation. According to the paper, TCR Vbeta CDR3 sequencing was carried out on 135 peripheral blood samples, which came from under 50 ophthalmopathy, 75 to 80 hyperthyroidism and about 17 progressor patients.

The clonotype was recovered from a woman younger than 45 with Graves disease. Donor details come from another sample of the same person, matched by shared clones. Source: peripheral blood mononuclear cells (PBMCs), taken at new diagnosis, from a patient treated with antithyroid drugs. The chain is encoded by TRBV2 joined to TRBJ1-1, with the D gene not confidently named. The sequence in DNA is TGTGCCAGCAGTCGAAGGGCGGGGAACACTGAAGCTTTCTTT. Translated, this is CASSRRAGNTEAFF.